This T cell receptor beta chain was captured by sequencing in a study of blood T cell repertoires in COVID-19. Germline assignment: CDR1 SGHNT and CDR2 YYREEE (reference sequence). The CDR3 runs to 14 residues. With V trimmed by 2 bases and J by 5 bases, 3 bases remained unmatched. Clones were read by immunoSEQ multiplex PCR, and TCRdb kept only the in-frame ones, dropping some. In the table there are some 100,000 clones, less than 85% of which are singletons. The chain combines TRBV5-4 with TRBJ2-2; TRBD1 matches 7 bases. The sequenced sample consisted of peripheral blood. The TCR sequence derives from a woman between 55 and 75 years old with acute or convalescent COVID-19. The CDR3 DNA is TGTGCCAGCAGCTTACAGGGGAAAACCGGGGAGCTGTTTTTT. Its translation: CASSLQGKTGELFF.